The 13 T cell receptor beta chains in this list originate from one sample, sequenced in a study of blood T cells in healthy people across ages. A second PCR, run for about 7 to 11 cycles, used a sample-barcoded 5' primer plus a J-beta primer mix. Each CDR3 protein gets one entry after TCRdb re-called the 5' RACE reads with MiXCR. This table has more than 900,000 distinct CDR3 sequences, about 27% appearing once. The sample was also reused in another study, on T cells of mothers and their children.

The sequenced sample consisted of blood. The receptors were sampled from a woman aged 40 to 50 in good health.

Points on this clonotype: This may come from a read error, since a much larger clone is one base off. The gene calls are TRBV7-3 and TRBJ2-5, with 9 bases fitting TRBD1. The CDR3 runs to 15 residues. The V segment lost 5 bases and the J segment 11 bases; nucleotides outside the gene matches: 15. Germline values: CDR1 SGHTA, CDR2 FQGTGA. The CDR3 protein is CASSRQGQGYNEQYF. For the CDR3, the DNA is TGTGCCAGCAGCCGACAGGGACAGGGTTACAATGAGCAGTACTTC.

Worth noting for this clonotype: This sequence may be a read error, since a much larger clone differs from it by one base. The rearrangement links TRBV24-1 to TRBJ2-1; D is undetermined. V shed 4 bases and J shed 4 bases, with 4 bases lying between them. In germline, CDR1 is KGHDR, CDR2 SFDVKD. The CDR3 runs to 12 residues. The chain's CDR3 is CATSDGYNEQFF. The CDR3 region has the DNA TGTGCCACCAGTGACGGATACAATGAGCAGTTCTTC.

This clonotype has a count of ten or more. V usage is TRBV27 and J usage is TRBJ2-6; D is uncertain. The CDR3 is 15 amino acids. V lost 5 bases and J lost 1, with 9 bases in between. From germline, CDR1 is MNHEY and CDR2 SMNVEV (reference sequence). This chain's CDR3 is CASSGLGSGANVLTF. The CDR3 region has the DNA TGTGCCAGCAGTGGTTTAGGTTCTGGGGCCAACGTCCTGACTTTC.

This clonotype was detected many times. This chain connects TRBV7-6 to TRBJ2-1; D is unresolved. Germline V CDR1 and CDR2: SGHVS, FNYEAQ. The V end lost 5 bases, the J end lost 0 bases, and 17 bases lay between the germline ends. This CDR3 region has 17 residues. The CDR3 DNA is TGTGCCAGCAGCCCTCAGGCGCCAGTAACCTCCTACAATGAGCAGTTCTTC. It encodes CASSPQAPVTSYNEQFF.

There are a few counts of this clonotype. A much larger clone differs by one base, so this may be a read error. V is TRBV5-1 and J is TRBJ2-1; a possible D gene is TRBD2 (5 bases). This CDR3 has 14 residues. CDR1 is SGHRS, CDR2 YFSETQ, per germline. The CDR3 DNA is TGCGCCAGCAGCTTGATAGGTGGAGGCAATGAGAAGTTCTTC. Translating it yields CASSLIGGGNEKFF.

This rearrangement joins TRBV7-2 to TRBJ1-5; D may be TRBD1 (5 bases). Trimming shortened V by 2 bases and J by 7 bases, and 24 bases separated the two germline ends. The CDR3 totals 18 residues. From germline, CDR1 is SGHTA and CDR2 FQGNSA. The CDR3 region has the DNA TGTGCCAGCAGCTTAAATTCCCTGGTTCAGGGATTCCGCCAGCCCCAGCATTTT. It translates to CASSLNSLVQGFRQPQHF.

There are many counts of this clonotype. The V call is TRBV6-4, the J call TRBJ2-3; tentatively, D is TRBD2 (7 bases). The CDR3 consists of 15 residues. The germline V and J ends were trimmed by 2 bases and 0 bases, with 9 bases remaining between them. CDR1 is MRHNA, CDR2 SNTAGT, per germline. Written as DNA, the CDR3 is TGTGCCAGCAGTGACGGGGGGGCTAGCACAGATACGCAGTATTTT. Its protein product is CASSDGGASTDTQYF.

This clonotype was found many times. The J gene is TRBJ2-7, the V gene TRBV5-6; D not certain. The CDR3 has 17 residues. The V gene lost 0 bases and the J gene lost 2 bases, with 18 bases spanning the gap. Per the germline V gene, CDR1 is SGHDT and CDR2 is YYEEEE. The CDR3 is CASSLVAGLPPTYEQYF. CDR3 DNA: TGTGCCAGCAGCTTGGTGGCAGGCCTCCCACCTACCTACGAGCAGTACTTC.

In its sample, this clonotype was seen many times. The chain is built from TRBV12-3 or TRBV12-4 and TRBJ1-1; D call uncertain. V was cut by 5 bases and J by 13 bases, with 17 bases left in between. The CDR3 contains 12 residues. CDR3 amino acids: CASSPNRATGFF. CDR3 coding DNA: TGTGCCAGCAGTCCGAACCGGGCTACGGGTTTCTTT.

This chain uses TRBV9 with TRBJ1-1; D unclear. This CDR3 has 14 amino acids. V lost 3 bases and J 1 base, leaving 10 bases between the germline ends. The germline CDR1 and CDR2 sequences are SGDLS and YYNGEE. The CDR3 spells CASSAGLANTEAFF. The CDR3 nucleotides are TGTGCCAGCAGCGCAGGTCTCGCGAACACTGAAGCTTTCTTT.

The CDR3 loop is CASSTRWNTEAFF. Written as DNA, the CDR3 is TGCGCCAGTTCCACTCGGTGGAACACTGAAGCTTTCTTT. V and J are TRBV4-1 and TRBJ1-1; D call uncertain. This CDR3 is built from 13 residues. Germline CDR1 MGHRA, CDR2 YSYEKL. V dropped 9 bases and J dropped 1 base, with 12 bases sitting between them.

Worth noting for this clonotype: This may be a read error, as it is one base from a much larger clone. The CDR3 is CASSFGDRGDGYTF. The CDR3 coding sequence is TGTGCCAGCAGTTTCGGGGACAGGGGGGATGGCTACACCTTC. J is TRBJ1-2 and V is TRBV6-5; TRBD1 aligns across 11 bases. Germline trimming cut 4 bases from V and 6 bases from J; bases unmatched to any gene: 4. Germline-derived CDR1 and CDR2 are MNHEY and SVGAGI. This CDR3 comprises 14 residues.

The gene calls are TRBV30 and TRBJ1-1; the match to TRBD1 covers 7 bases. V dropped 4 bases and J dropped 3; count of bases not matched to a gene: 8. This CDR3 is 14 amino acids long. CDR1 GTSNPN and CDR2 SVGIG come from the germline V gene (reference sequence). The CDR3 protein is CAWTPGDRYTEAFF. The CDR3 nucleotides read TGTGCCTGGACCCCCGGGGACAGATACACTGAAGCTTTCTTT. The full variable domain, in which reference TRBV30 and TRBJ1-1 provide the parts outside the CDR3, is SQTIHQWPATLVQPVGSPLSLECTVEGTSNPNLYWYRQAAGRGLQLLFYSVGIGQISSEVPQNLSASRPQDRQFILSSKKLLLSDSGFYLCAWTPGDRYTEAFFGQGTRLTVV.